Following are 23 T cell receptor beta chains from one sample sequenced in a study of metastatic and nonmetastatic thyroid tumors. TCRdb re-analyzed the PCR reads using MiXCR. The data show 35,000 to 50,000 clones, less than 4.5% seen once. Patients had received no treatment of any kind before thyroid surgery. Source material: blood. All receptors come from a female donor with papillary thyroid cancer or a benign thyroid nodule (not recorded which). Some clones in this sample may be carry-over from other donors' samples.

This clone was detected ten times or more. V is TRBV7-2 and J is TRBJ1-1; D is unresolved. The V gene lost 1 base and the J gene lost 1 base, with 4 bases spanning the gap. The length of the CDR3 is 13 residues. CDR1 is SGHTA and CDR2 is FQGNSA in the germline V gene. CDR3 protein: CASSLGQNTEAFF. The CDR3 nucleotides read TGTGCCAGCAGCTTAGGCCAGAACACTGAAGCTTTCTTT.

The chain is built from TRBV6-1 and TRBJ1-5; D not resolved. The CDR3 is 14 residues long. Germline CDR1 MNHNS, CDR2 SASEGT. With 2 bases removed from V and 10 bases from J, the gap between germline ends came to 15 bases. The CDR3 sequence is CASSELAGLTPQHF. The DNA for the CDR3 is TGTGCCAGCAGTGAATTGGCAGGCCTAACTCCCCAGCATTTT.

The CDR3 loop is CASIPRAGGPGYTF. CDR3 sequence (DNA): TGTGCCAGCATTCCGCGGGCCGGGGGCCCTGGATACACCTTC. The chain has TRBV27 and TRBJ1-2; the D gene is possibly TRBD1 (6 bases). Germline assignment: CDR1 MNHEY and CDR2 SMNVEV (reference sequence). The CDR3 has 14 residues. Trimming left V 7 bases short and J 11 bases short, with 23 bases between.

In the case of this clone: One junction end disagrees with the germline gene, perhaps due to a read error. The chain uses TRBV27 and TRBJ2-2, with a tentative D call TRBD2 (5 bases). The CDR3 is 13 amino acids. CDR1 and CDR2 from the germline V gene are MNHEY and SMNVEV (reference sequence). CDR3 sequence (DNA): TGTGCCAGCATGAGGGTGAACGCCGGGGATCTGTTCTTT. Residues: CASMRVNAGDLFF.

The chain joins TRBV24-1 to TRBJ2-2, with D possibly TRBD1 on 6 matching bases. The V and J ends lost 5 bases and 7 bases respectively, with 22 bases between them. This CDR3 is 17 amino acids long. Germline V CDR1 and CDR2: KGHDR, SFDVKD. CDR3 loop: CATSGHTGTRYVGELFF. DNA of the CDR3: TGTGCCACCAGTGGCCACACCGGGACAAGGTACGTCGGGGAGCTGTTTTTT.

The chain couples TRBV20-1 to TRBJ2-5; D unresolved. This CDR3 has 15 amino acids. The germline V gene encodes CDR1 DFQATT and CDR2 SNEGSKA (reference sequence). With 1 base removed from V and 2 bases from J, the gap between germline ends came to 14 bases. Written as DNA, the CDR3 is TGCAGTGCTAGAGCAGGTGTCAACAAACAAGAGACCCAGTACTTC. It yields the protein CSARAGVNKQETQYF.

The chain couples TRBV25-1 to TRBJ2-7; D may be TRBD1 (6 bases). Trimming removed 1 base at V and 7 bases at J, with 17 bases between. The CDR3 is 15 residues long. Germline loops: CDR1 MGHDK, CDR2 SYGVNS. The chain's CDR3 is CASSESGGQCYEQYF. For the CDR3, the DNA is TGTGCCAGCAGTGAATCCGGCGGACAGTGCTATGAGCAGTACTTC.

On this clone itself: The conserved final phenylalanine or tryptophan is absent from the CDR3, which likely points to a read error. This chain links TRBV27 with TRBJ2-3, with 8 bases fitting TRBD2. The V segment lost 5 bases and the J segment 7 bases; nucleotides outside the gene matches: 14. Germline loops: CDR1 MNHEY, CDR2 SMNVEV (reference sequence). CDR3 length: 16 amino acids. The CDR3 DNA follows: TGTGCCAGCAGTCACCCATCGGGAGGGAGTATAAATACGCAGTATCTT. This translates into CASSHPSGGSINTQYL.

This clone is deemed medium-sized. The rearrangement joins TRBV6-1 to TRBJ2-3; D not certain. CDR1 is MNHNS, CDR2 SASEGT, per germline. The CDR3 runs to 14 residues. Trimming stripped 8 bases from V and 6 bases from J, with 18 bases between. CDR3 in amino acids: CASSRIGPGDTQYF. CDR3 bases: TGTGCCAGCTCCCGAATCGGGCCCGGCGATACGCAGTATTTT.

This clone was picked up many times. The chain carries TRBV30 and TRBJ2-7, with TRBD2 matching 11 bases. J gave up 6 bases and V 7 bases, and 8 bases lay outside the gene matches. This CDR3 comprises 13 residues. From germline, CDR1 is GTSNPN and CDR2 SVGIG (reference sequence). In nucleotides, the CDR3 is TGTGCCTCCAAGACTAGCGGGGCTAGCGAGCAGTACTTC. Protein: CASKTSGASEQYF.

With respect to this clone: An end of the junction differs from the germline gene, which may be a read error. The rearrangement uses TRBV24-1 and TRBJ2-2; the match to TRBD2 covers 12 bases. CDR1 and CDR2 from the germline V gene are KGHDR and SFDVKD. CDR3 length: 17 residues. CDR3 sequence (DNA): TGTGCCGCCAGTGACCCCGGACTAGCGGGAAGCGCCGGGGAGCTGTTTTTT. It is translated as CAASDPGLAGSAGELFF.

V usage is TRBV6-1 and J usage is TRBJ2-2; possibly TRBD1 for D (7 bases). V dropped 6 bases and J dropped 5 bases, with 19 bases sitting between them. CDR1 and CDR2 from the germline V gene are MNHNS and SASEGT. The CDR3 is 16 residues long. The CDR3 loop reads CASRMEGASRTGELFF. Here the CDR3 DNA reads TGTGCCAGCAGGATGGAGGGGGCAAGTAGGACCGGGGAGCTGTTTTTT.

This clone appeared many times. The chain is built from TRBV5-1 and TRBJ1-2; the match to TRBD1 covers 7 bases. The CDR3 runs to 14 residues. The germline V gene has CDR1 SGHRS and CDR2 YFSETQ. J gave up 6 bases and V 2 bases, and 7 bases lay outside the gene matches. CDR3 protein: CASSFVRGGDGYTF. The CDR3 coding sequence is TGCGCCAGCAGCTTCGTCAGAGGGGGCGATGGCTACACCTTC.

For this clone: A junction boundary mismatches the germline segment, possibly from a read error. V is TRBV6-2 or TRBV6-3 and J is TRBJ1-1, with D maybe TRBD1 (6 bases). The CDR3 contains 13 residues. Germline V gene lookup returns CDR1 MNHEY and CDR2 SVGEGT. CDR3 sequence: CAGRAGVNTEAFF. CDR3 coding DNA: TGTGCCGGCAGAGCAGGGGTGAACACTGAAGCTTTCTTT.

In this sample, this clone turned up a few times. The chain carries TRBV10-3 and TRBJ2-1; D remains unclear. V lost 0 bases, J lost 8 bases, and 8 bases lay in between. The germline V gene encodes CDR1 ENHRY and CDR2 SYGVKD. CDR3 size: 13 residues. The CDR3 is CAISESSGYEQFF. In DNA, the CDR3 is TGTGCCATCAGTGAGTCATCCGGGTATGAGCAGTTCTTC.

The table lists this clone with a few counts. The germline gene is not matched at one end of the junction; a read error may be the cause. The chain employs TRBV6-8 and TRBJ1-1; the D is unclear. The CDR3 runs to 14 residues. Germline assignment: CDR1 MNHGY and CDR2 SAAAGT. CDR3 coding DNA: TGTGCCAGCACTTACGATTGGACTGCTGACAACGCTTTCTTT. As protein: CASTYDWTADNAFF.

This clone was recorded at least ten times. Other nucleotide sequences in the sample specify the same CDR3. CDR3 region: CASSPGQGPLVEAFF. CDR3 coding DNA: TGTGCCAGCTCACCGGGTCAGGGACCTCTCGTTGAAGCTTTCTTT. The chain employs TRBV18 and TRBJ1-1; D perhaps matches TRBD1 (5 bases). This CDR3 contains 15 residues. V was cut by 3 bases and J by 7 bases, with 18 bases left in between. Germline V gives CDR1 KGHSH, CDR2 LQKENI.

This clone was seen ten or more times. CDR3 sequence (DNA): TGCGCCAGCAGCTTGTTTATTGGAGGCGAGGGAGAGACCCAGTACTTC. Translation: CASSLFIGGEGETQYF. V is TRBV5-1 and J is TRBJ2-5, with D possibly TRBD2 on 5 matching bases. The germline V and J ends were trimmed by 1 base and 4 bases, with 17 bases remaining between them. CDR1 SGHRS and CDR2 YFSETQ come from the germline V gene. The CDR3 consists of 16 residues.

This clone was counted at least ten times. Just one base apart from a much larger clone, this may be a read error. Other DNA sequences within the sample encode an identical CDR3. The V gene is TRBV12-3 or TRBV12-4, the J gene TRBJ2-3; 7 nucleotides match TRBD2. V dropped 7 bases and J dropped 2; count of bases not matched to a gene: 3. The CDR3 is 13 residues long. CDR3 sequence (DNA): TGTGCCAGCAAGCGGGATTACACAGATACGCAGTATTTT. Amino acid sequence: CASKRDYTDTQYF.

This clone has only a few counts. This chain joins TRBV20-1 and TRBJ1-3; D ambiguous. From germline, CDR1 is DFQATT and CDR2 SNEGSKA (reference sequence). V lost 1 base, J lost 4 bases, and 8 bases lay in between. CDR3 length: 13 residues. The DNA of the CDR3 is TGCAGTGCTAGAGCCCCGGGGGGAAACACCATATATTTT. Encoded protein: CSARAPGGNTIYF.

In this sample, this clone turned up many times. The chain links TRBV27 to TRBJ2-2, with D unclear. From germline, CDR1 is MNHEY and CDR2 SMNVEV (reference sequence). There are 13 residues in the CDR3. V was cut by 5 bases and J by 3 bases, with 7 bases left in between. The DNA of the CDR3 is TGTGCCAGCAGTATTTACGACACCGGGGAGCTGTTTTTT. Its protein is CASSIYDTGELFF.

This clone turned up a few times. The chain employs TRBV7-2 and TRBJ2-2, with 9 bases aligning to TRBD1. With V trimmed by 5 bases and J by 11 bases, 12 bases remained unmatched. Per germline, CDR1 SGHTA and CDR2 FQGNSA. The CDR3 spans 15 residues. CDR3 coding DNA: TGTGCCAGCAGCCCCCGGGACAGGGTCACCGTTGAGCTGTTTTTT. Translation gives CASSPRDRVTVELFF.

V and J are TRBV19 and TRBJ2-2; D possibly corresponds to TRBD1 (5 bases). The length of the CDR3 is 16 residues. The V end lost 7 bases, the J end lost 6 bases, and 21 bases lay between the germline ends. Germline CDR1 reads LNHDA; CDR2 reads SQIVND (reference sequence). The CDR3: CASISSDMGRPGELFF. CDR3 coding DNA: TGTGCCAGTATCTCCTCGGACATGGGGCGACCCGGGGAGCTGTTTTTT.